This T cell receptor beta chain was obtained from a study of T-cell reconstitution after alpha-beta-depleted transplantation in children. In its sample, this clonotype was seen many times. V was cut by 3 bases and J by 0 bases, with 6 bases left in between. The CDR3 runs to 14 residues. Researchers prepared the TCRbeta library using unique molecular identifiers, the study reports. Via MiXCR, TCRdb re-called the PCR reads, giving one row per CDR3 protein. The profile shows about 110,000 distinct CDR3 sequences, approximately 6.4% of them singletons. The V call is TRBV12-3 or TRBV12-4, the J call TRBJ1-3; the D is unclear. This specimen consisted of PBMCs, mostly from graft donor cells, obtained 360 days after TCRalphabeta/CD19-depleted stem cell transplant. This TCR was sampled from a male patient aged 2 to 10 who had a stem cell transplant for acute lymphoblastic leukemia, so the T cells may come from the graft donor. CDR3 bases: TGTGCCAGCAGTTTTTTAGTCTCTGGAAACACCATATATTTT. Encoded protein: CASSFLVSGNTIYF.